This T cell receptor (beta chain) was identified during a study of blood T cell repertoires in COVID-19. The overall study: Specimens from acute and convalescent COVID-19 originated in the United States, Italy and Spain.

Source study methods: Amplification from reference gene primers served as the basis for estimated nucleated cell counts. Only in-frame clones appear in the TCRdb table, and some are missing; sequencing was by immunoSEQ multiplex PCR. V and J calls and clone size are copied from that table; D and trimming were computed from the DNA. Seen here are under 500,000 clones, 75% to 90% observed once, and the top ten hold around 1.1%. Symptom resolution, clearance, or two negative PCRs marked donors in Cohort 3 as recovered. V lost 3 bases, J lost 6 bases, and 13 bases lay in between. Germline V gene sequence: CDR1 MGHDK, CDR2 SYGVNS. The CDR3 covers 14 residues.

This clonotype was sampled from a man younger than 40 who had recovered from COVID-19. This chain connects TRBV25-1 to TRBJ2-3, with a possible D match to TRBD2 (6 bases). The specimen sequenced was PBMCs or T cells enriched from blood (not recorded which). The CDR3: CASSDEGLSDTQYF. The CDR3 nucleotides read TGTGCCAGCAGTGACGAGGGACTTTCGGATACGCAGTATTTT.